This TCR beta chain emerged from a study of T-cell memory formation after mild COVID-19. Via MiXCR, TCRdb re-called the 5' RACE reads, giving one row per CDR3 protein. The sample has some 600,000 distinct CDR3 sequences; roughly 17% are singletons. The germline V and J ends were trimmed by 0 bases and 2 bases, with 8 bases remaining between them. Germline CDR1 LGHNA, CDR2 YSLEER. The CDR3 is 14 residues long. The chain has TRBV4-3 and TRBJ2-7; weak D call: TRBD1 (5 bases). The material sequenced was PBMCs or a T cell subset sorted from them (not recorded which). This receptor was identified in an adult woman who had mild COVID-19 (a few samples of this study predate the infection). Cell type and time point are not known. The CDR3 here is CASSQDVGPYEQYF. The CDR3 coding sequence is TGCGCCAGCAGCCAAGATGTGGGGCCCTACGAGCAGTACTTC.